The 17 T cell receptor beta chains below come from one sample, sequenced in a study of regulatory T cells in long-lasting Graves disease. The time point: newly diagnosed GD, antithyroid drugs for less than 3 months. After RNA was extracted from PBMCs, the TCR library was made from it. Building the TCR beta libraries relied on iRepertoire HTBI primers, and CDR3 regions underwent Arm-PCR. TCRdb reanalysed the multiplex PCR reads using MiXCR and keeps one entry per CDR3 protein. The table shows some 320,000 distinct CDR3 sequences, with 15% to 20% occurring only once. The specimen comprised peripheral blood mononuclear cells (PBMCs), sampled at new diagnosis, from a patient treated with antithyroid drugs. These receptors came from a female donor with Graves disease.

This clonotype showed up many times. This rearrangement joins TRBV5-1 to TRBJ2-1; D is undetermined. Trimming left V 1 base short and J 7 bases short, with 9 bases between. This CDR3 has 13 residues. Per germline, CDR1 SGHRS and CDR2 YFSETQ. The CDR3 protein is CASSLRPSNEQFF. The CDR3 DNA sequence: TGCGCCAGCAGCTTGCGTCCCTCTAATGAGCAGTTCTTC.

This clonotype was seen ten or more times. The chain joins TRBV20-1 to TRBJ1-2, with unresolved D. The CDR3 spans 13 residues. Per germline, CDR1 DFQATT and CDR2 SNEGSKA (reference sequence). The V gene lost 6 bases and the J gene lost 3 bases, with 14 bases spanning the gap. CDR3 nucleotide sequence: TGCAGTGCAGACGCTCAGAGTTACTATGGCTACACCTTC. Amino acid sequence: CSADAQSYYGYTF.

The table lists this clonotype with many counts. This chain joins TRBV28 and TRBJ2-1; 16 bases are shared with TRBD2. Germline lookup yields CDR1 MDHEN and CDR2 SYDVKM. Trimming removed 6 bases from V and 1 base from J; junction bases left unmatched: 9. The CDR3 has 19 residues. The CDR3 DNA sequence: TGTGCCAGCAGGACGGGACTAGCGGGAGGGCTTGGGTCCTACAATGAGCAGTTCTTC. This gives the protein CASRTGLAGGLGSYNEQFF.

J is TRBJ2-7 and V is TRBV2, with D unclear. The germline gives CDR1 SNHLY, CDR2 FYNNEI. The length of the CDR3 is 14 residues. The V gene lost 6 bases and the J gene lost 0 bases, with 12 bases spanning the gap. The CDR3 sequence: CASRPDSSSYEQYF. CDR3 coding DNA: TGTGCCAGCAGACCCGACTCGAGCTCCTACGAGCAGTACTTC. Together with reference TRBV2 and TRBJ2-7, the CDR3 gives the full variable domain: EPEVTQTPSHQVTQMGQEVILRCVPISNHLYFYWYRQILGQKVEFLVSFYNNEISEKSEIFDDQFSVERPDGSNFTLKIRSTKLEDSAMYFCASRPDSSSYEQYFGPGTRLTVT.

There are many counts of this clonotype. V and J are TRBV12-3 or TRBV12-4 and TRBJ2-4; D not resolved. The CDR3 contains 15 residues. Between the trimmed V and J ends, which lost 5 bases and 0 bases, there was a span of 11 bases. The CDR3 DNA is TGTGCCAGCAGTGCCTACCCCCTAGCCAAAAACATTCAGTACTTC. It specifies CASSAYPLAKNIQYF.

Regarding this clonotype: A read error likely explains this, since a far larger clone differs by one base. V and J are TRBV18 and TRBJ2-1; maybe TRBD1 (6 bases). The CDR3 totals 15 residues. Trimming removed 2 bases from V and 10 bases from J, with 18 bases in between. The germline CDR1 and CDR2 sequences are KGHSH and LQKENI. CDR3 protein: CASSPTGDRPPEQFF. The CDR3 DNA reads TGTGCCAGCTCACCAACGGGCGACAGGCCCCCCGAGCAGTTCTTC.

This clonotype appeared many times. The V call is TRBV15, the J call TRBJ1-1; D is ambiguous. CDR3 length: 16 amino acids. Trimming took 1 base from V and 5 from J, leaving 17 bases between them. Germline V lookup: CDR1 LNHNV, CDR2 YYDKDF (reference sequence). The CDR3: CATSRGGGGLVTEAFF. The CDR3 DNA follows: TGTGCCACCAGCAGAGGGGGAGGCGGACTGGTGACTGAAGCTTTCTTT.

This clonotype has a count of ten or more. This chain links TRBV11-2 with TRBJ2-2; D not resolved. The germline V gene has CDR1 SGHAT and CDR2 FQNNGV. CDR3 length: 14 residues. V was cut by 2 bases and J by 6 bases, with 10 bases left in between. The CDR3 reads CASSLLPRAGELFF. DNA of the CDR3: TGTGCCAGCAGCTTATTGCCGCGCGCCGGGGAGCTGTTTTTT.

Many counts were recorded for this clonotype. The CDR3 is CASSSGGALRDTQYF. The CDR3 coding sequence is TGTGCCAGCAGCTCCGGCGGAGCCCTCCGTGATACGCAGTATTTT. The rearrangement links TRBV7-8 to TRBJ2-3; D remains unclear. The CDR3 sequence is 15 residues long. Germline V gives CDR1 SGHVS, CDR2 FQNEAQ. V was cut by 4 bases and J by 6 bases, with 17 bases left in between.

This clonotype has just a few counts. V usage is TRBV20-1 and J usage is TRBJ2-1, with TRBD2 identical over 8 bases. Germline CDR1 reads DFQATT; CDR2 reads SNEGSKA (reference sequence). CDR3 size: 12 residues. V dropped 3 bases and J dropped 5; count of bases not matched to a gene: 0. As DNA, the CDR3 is TGCAGTGCTAGTAGCGGGAACAATGAGCAGTTCTTC. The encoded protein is CSASSGNNEQFF.

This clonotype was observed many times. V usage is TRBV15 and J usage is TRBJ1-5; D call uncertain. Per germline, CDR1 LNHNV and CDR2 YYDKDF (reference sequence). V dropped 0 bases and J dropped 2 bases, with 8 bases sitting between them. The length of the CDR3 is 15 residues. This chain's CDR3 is CATSRDGGGNQPQHF. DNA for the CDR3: TGTGCCACCAGCAGAGATGGCGGGGGCAATCAGCCCCAGCATTTT.

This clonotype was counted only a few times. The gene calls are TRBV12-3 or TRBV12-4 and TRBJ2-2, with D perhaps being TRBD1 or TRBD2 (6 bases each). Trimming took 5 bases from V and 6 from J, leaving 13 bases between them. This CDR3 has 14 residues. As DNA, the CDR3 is TGTGCCAGCAGTCCAAGGGGGGTGTCCGGGGAGCTGTTTTTT. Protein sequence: CASSPRGVSGELFF.

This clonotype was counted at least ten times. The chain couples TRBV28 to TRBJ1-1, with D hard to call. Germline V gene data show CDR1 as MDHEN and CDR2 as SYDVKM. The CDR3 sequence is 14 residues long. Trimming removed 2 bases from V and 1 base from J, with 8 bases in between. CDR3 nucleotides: TGTGCCAGCAGTTTACGAGGAGAGAACACTGAAGCTTTCTTT. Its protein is CASSLRGENTEAFF.

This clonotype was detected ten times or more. In nucleotides, the CDR3 is TGTGCCTGGGAACAGAGCTCCTACGAGCAGTACTTC. It codes for CAWEQSSYEQYF. The rearrangement links TRBV30 to TRBJ2-7, with D unclear. V gave up 5 bases and J gave up 0 bases, with 8 bases separating them. Germline V gives CDR1 GTSNPN, CDR2 SVGIG (reference sequence). There are 12 residues in the CDR3.

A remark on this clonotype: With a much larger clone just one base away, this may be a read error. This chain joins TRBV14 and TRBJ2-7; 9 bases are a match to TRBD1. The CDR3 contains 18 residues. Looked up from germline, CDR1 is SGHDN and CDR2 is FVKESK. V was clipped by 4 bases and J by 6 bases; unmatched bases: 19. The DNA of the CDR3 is TGTGCCAGCAGCCCCGCGTACTTGCGGGACAGGGCCCTTCTCGAGCAGTACTTC. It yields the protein CASSPAYLRDRALLEQYF.

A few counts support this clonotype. The CDR3, as DNA: TGCGCCAGCGGGCGGACGGGACACCAAGAGACCCAGTACTTC. This sequence encodes CASGRTGHQETQYF. The chain joins TRBV5-1 to TRBJ2-5; D may match TRBD1 or TRBD2 (5 bases each). CDR1 is SGHRS, CDR2 YFSETQ, per germline. Trimming pared 7 bases from V and 0 bases from J, leaving 13 bases between. This CDR3 is 14 amino acids long.

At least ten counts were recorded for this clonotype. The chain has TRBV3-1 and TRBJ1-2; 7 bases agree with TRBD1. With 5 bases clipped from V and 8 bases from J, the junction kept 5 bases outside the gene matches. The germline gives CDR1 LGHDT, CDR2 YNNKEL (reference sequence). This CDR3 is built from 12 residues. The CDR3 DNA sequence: TGTGCCAGCAGCTACGGACAGGCGGGCTACACCTTC. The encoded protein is CASSYGQAGYTF.